The 6 T cell receptor beta chains below all came from one sample that was sequenced in a study of tissue T cells after allogeneic stem cell transplantation. The data were produced by immunoSEQ multiplex PCR, yet TCRdb's version contains in-frame clones alone and is incomplete. The sample includes about 9,400 clones, approximately 65% of them seen just once. The specimen was tissue from the stomach, collected at autopsy. These receptors were obtained from a male donor at least 60 years old with lung cancer.

This clone was seen once. The chain has TRBV19 and TRBJ1-1; unclear D gene. Germline V gene lookup returns CDR1 LNHDA and CDR2 SQIVND (reference sequence). Between the trimmed V and J ends, which lost 6 bases and 0 bases, there was a span of 8 bases. This CDR3 spans 13 amino acids. In DNA, the CDR3 is TGTGCCAGTAGACGGGAATTGAACACTGAAGCTTTCTTT. Residues: CASRRELNTEAFF.

This chain joins TRBV30 and TRBJ1-4; 7 nucleotides match TRBD1. This CDR3 is built from 16 residues. Germline assignment: CDR1 GTSNPN and CDR2 SVGIG (reference sequence). V lost 1 base, J lost 4 bases, and 9 bases stayed unmatched. The CDR3 spells CAWSAGGTVYNEKLFF. DNA for the CDR3: TGTGCCTGGAGTGCGGGAGGGACAGTTTATAATGAAAAACTGTTTTTT. Together with reference TRBV30 and TRBJ1-4, the CDR3 gives the full variable domain: SQTIHQWPATLVQPVGSPLSLECTVEGTSNPNLYWYRQAAGRGLQLLFYSVGIGQISSEVPQNLSASRPQDRQFILSSKKLLLSDSGFYLCAWSAGGTVYNEKLFFGSGTQLSVL.

The V and J genes are TRBV7-2 and TRBJ2-1; 7 bases map to TRBD2. CDR3 size: 16 residues. Losses at the gene ends were 5 bases for V and 5 bases for J; bases not matched to a gene: 12. Germline values: CDR1 SGHTA, CDR2 FQGNSA. The CDR3 sequence: CASSPVGGGTNNEQFF. DNA of the CDR3: TGTGCCAGCAGCCCAGTAGGCGGGGGAACCAACAATGAGCAGTTCTTC.

This clone was counted only a few times. CDR3 protein: CATSRDRTRELFF. DNA for the CDR3: TGTGCCACCAGCAGAGATCGTACCCGGGAGCTGTTTTTT. This chain joins TRBV15 and TRBJ2-2; D gene ambiguous. Germline values: CDR1 LNHNV, CDR2 YYDKDF (reference sequence). The V end was cut by 0 bases, the J end by 9 bases, with 8 bases between. CDR3 length: 13 amino acids.

The chain carries TRBV18 and TRBJ2-2; D not certain. Germline CDR1 and CDR2: KGHSH and LQKENI. The V end was cut by 2 bases, the J end by 7 bases, with 2 bases between. The CDR3 extends over 11 amino acids. CDR3 sequence: CASSPGGELFF. The DNA for the CDR3 is TGTGCCAGCTCACCAGGCGGGGAGCTGTTTTTT.

The gene calls are TRBV30 and TRBJ1-1; 7 bases map to TRBD1. Germline V lookup: CDR1 GTSNPN, CDR2 SVGIG (reference sequence). The CDR3 is 14 amino acids. After removal of 2 bases from V and 4 bases from J, the junction contained 7 bases not matched to a gene. The CDR3: CAWSLGQVTTEAFF. The CDR3 DNA follows: TGTGCCTGGAGTCTTGGACAGGTTACCACTGAAGCTTTCTTT.